The 31 T cell receptor beta chains presented below share a single source sample, sequenced in a study of T cell responses to AZD1222 COVID-19 vaccine. TCRdb's copy holds only in-frame clones and misses some; the assay was immunoSEQ multiplex PCR. The sample lists some 170,000 clones; about 90% were seen once. The sample consisted of peripheral blood, taken on day 0 of MenACWY control vaccination. All receptors derive from an adult in good health.

This chain connects TRBV7-6 to TRBJ2-2, with 7 nucleotides matching TRBD2. The CDR3 is 15 residues long. Looked up from germline, CDR1 is SGHVS and CDR2 is FNYEAQ. Germline trimming cut 6 bases from V and 6 bases from J; bases unmatched to any gene: 10. This chain's CDR3 is CASRPALGGAGELFF. The CDR3, as DNA: TGTGCCAGCAGACCAGCGCTGGGGGGGGCCGGGGAGCTGTTTTTT. Full variable domain (remainder filled in from reference TRBV7-6 and TRBJ2-2): GAGVSQSPRYKVTKRGQDVALRCDPISGHVSLYWYRQALGQGPEFLTYFNYEAQQDKSGLPNDRFSAERPEGSISTLTIQRTEQRDSAMYRCASRPALGGAGELFFGEGSRLTVL.

The V call is TRBV14, the J call TRBJ2-2; D unclear. V was shortened by 1 base and J by 3 bases, with 9 bases between the two germline ends. CDR3 size: 15 residues. Germline assignment: CDR1 SGHDN and CDR2 FVKESK. The CDR3 DNA is TGTGCCAGCAGCCAAGGCCAAGCGCACACCGGGGAGCTGTTTTTT. Its protein is CASSQGQAHTGELFF. Full variable domain (missing parts from reference TRBV14 and TRBJ2-2): EAGVTQFPSHSVIEKGQTVTLRCDPISGHDNLYWYRRVMGKEIKFLLHFVKESKQDESGMPNNRFLAERTGGTYSTLKVQPAELEDSGVYFCASSQGQAHTGELFFGEGSRLTVL.

The chain carries TRBV19 and TRBJ1-3; 10 bases are shared with TRBD1. The germline V gene encodes CDR1 LNHDA and CDR2 SQIVND (reference sequence). This CDR3 has 15 amino acids. With V trimmed by 7 bases and J by 10 bases, 13 bases remained unmatched. The CDR3 bases are TGTGCCAGTACACCGGGACAGGGGAACTACGGTACCATATATTTT. Residues: CASTPGQGNYGTIYF.

This rearrangement joins TRBV28 to TRBJ2-1; 10 bases are shared with TRBD2. CDR1 and CDR2 from the germline V gene are MDHEN and SYDVKM. This CDR3 is built from 15 residues. V shed 7 bases and J 8 bases; nucleotides not matched to a gene: 11. In DNA form, the CDR3 reads TGTGCCAGCATAGGTAGTCTAGCGGGAGTATATGAGCAGTTCTTC. Protein sequence: CASIGSLAGVYEQFF.

In this sample, this clone turned up a few times. The chain joins TRBV2 to TRBJ1-5; D unresolved. Trimming took off 6 bases at V and 5 bases at J, with 17 bases between the two ends. CDR3 length: 15 residues. CDR1 is SNHLY and CDR2 is FYNNEI in the germline V gene. DNA for the CDR3: TGTGCCAGCAGCGGGCCACAAAGGGCGGATCAGCCCCAGCATTTT. Its translation is CASSGPQRADQPQHF.

CDR3 DNA: TGTGCCAGCAGCTTATGGACAGGGAATCAAGATACGCAGTATTTT. Protein: CASSLWTGNQDTQYF. The chain recombines TRBV11-3 with TRBJ2-3; 8 bases are a match to TRBD1. V was clipped by 2 bases and J by 5 bases; unmatched bases: 6. Germline CDR1 SGHNT, CDR2 YENEEA. The CDR3 loop spans 15 amino acids.

V usage is TRBV7-9 and J usage is TRBJ1-2; D remains ambiguous. The germline gives CDR1 SEHNR, CDR2 FQNEAQ (reference sequence). Trimming left V 6 bases short and J 0 bases short, with 8 bases between. This CDR3 is 13 amino acids long. The DNA of the CDR3 is TGTGCCAGCAGGGGAGGAGCTAACTATGGCTACACCTTC. As protein: CASRGGANYGYTF.

This chain uses TRBV24-1 with TRBJ2-2, with D perhaps TRBD1 or TRBD2 (5 bases each). CDR3 length: 16 amino acids. The ends were cut back, 2 bases at V and 5 bases at J, with 14 bases in the middle. Per the germline V gene, CDR1 is KGHDR and CDR2 is SFDVKD. CDR3 DNA sequence: TGTGCCACCAGTGATTCCGGGACCTCTGTGACCGGGGAGCTGTTTTTT. Translation: CATSDSGTSVTGELFF.

The chain carries TRBV15 and TRBJ1-2; tentative D call: TRBD1 (6 bases). Germline V gene sequence: CDR1 LNHNV, CDR2 YYDKDF (reference sequence). This CDR3 region has 15 residues. Trimming took off 1 base at V and 7 bases at J, with 16 bases between the two ends. The CDR3 reads CATSRGAGVGSGYTF. Written as DNA, the CDR3 is TGTGCCACCAGCAGAGGAGCAGGGGTGGGCTCTGGCTACACCTTC.

The genes are TRBV28 and TRBJ2-3, with 8 bases aligning to TRBD2. The germline CDR1 and CDR2 sequences are MDHEN and SYDVKM. There are 14 residues in the CDR3. V gave up 6 bases and J gave up 4 bases; unmatched junction bases: 6. CDR3 sequence (DNA): TGTGCCAGCAGAAGCGGGAGCTTCCCAGATACGCAGTATTTT. Its protein is CASRSGSFPDTQYF.

In regard to this clone: Other DNA sequences from this sample encode an identical CDR3 as well. V gene TRBV7-3 combines with J gene TRBJ2-2, with D perhaps TRBD1 (6 bases). The CDR3 contains 16 residues. Trimming pared 3 bases from V and 0 bases from J, leaving 11 bases between. The germline gives CDR1 SGHTA, CDR2 FQGTGA. CDR3 bases: TGTGCCAGCAGCTTGCTGGGGGCAACGAACACCGGGGAGCTGTTTTTT. Its protein product is CASSLLGATNTGELFF.

The V and J genes are TRBV27 and TRBJ2-3; D gene ambiguous. V lost 2 bases and J lost 9, with 18 bases in between. Germline V gives CDR1 MNHEY, CDR2 SMNVEV (reference sequence). The CDR3 is 15 amino acids. This chain's CDR3 is CASSLNSAVSRTQYF. DNA for the CDR3: TGTGCCAGCAGTTTAAACAGCGCCGTGTCCAGGACGCAGTATTTT.

The CDR3 nucleotides read TGTGCCAGCAGCCGCCCCGGAATCTACGAGCAGTACTTC. It codes for CASSRPGIYEQYF. V gene TRBV6-5 combines with J gene TRBJ2-7; D not resolved. Germline loops: CDR1 MNHEY, CDR2 SVGAGI. This CDR3 is 13 amino acids long. V lost 6 bases and J 3 bases, leaving 12 bases between the germline ends.

The V call is TRBV19, the J call TRBJ2-7, with 14 bases that match TRBD2. After removal of 5 bases from V and 1 base from J, the junction contained 4 bases not matched to a gene. The CDR3 is 16 amino acids. Germline values: CDR1 LNHDA, CDR2 SQIVND (reference sequence). The CDR3 loop reads CASSLRLAGGSYEQYF. The CDR3 DNA reads as TGTGCCAGTAGTCTACGACTAGCGGGAGGGTCCTACGAGCAGTACTTC.

This chain joins TRBV5-4 and TRBJ1-6; D call uncertain. The CDR3 consists of 15 residues. Germline V CDR1 and CDR2: SGHNT, YYREEE (reference sequence). Deletions cut 1 base from V and 8 bases from J, with 13 bases between. The CDR3 coding sequence is TGTGCCAGCAGCTTGTCGCCAGAAAGTGATTCACCCCTCCACTTT. The encoded protein is CASSLSPESDSPLHF.

J is TRBJ1-1 and V is TRBV4-3; D uncertain. Germline assignment: CDR1 LGHNA and CDR2 YSLEER. This CDR3 region has 15 residues. With 0 bases removed from V and 1 base from J, the gap between germline ends came to 9 bases. The CDR3 loop reads CASSQEHRANTEAFF. The CDR3 coding sequence is TGCGCCAGCAGCCAAGAGCACAGAGCGAACACTGAAGCTTTCTTT.

This chain uses TRBV28 with TRBJ1-5; D gene ambiguous. The CDR3 totals 12 residues. CDR1 and CDR2 from the germline V gene are MDHEN and SYDVKM. Trimming cost V 8 bases and J 5 bases, with 10 bases left between them. The CDR3 DNA is TGTGCCAGCGTCAAGGGATATCAGCCCCAGCATTTT. Translating gives CASVKGYQPQHF.

Only one count was recorded for this clone. The rearrangement joins TRBV6-5 to TRBJ2-7; 11 bases fit TRBD2. CDR1 MNHEY and CDR2 SVGAGI come from the germline V gene. V lost 7 bases and J lost 2; bases outside the gene matches: 4. The length of the CDR3 is 14 residues. The CDR3 DNA is TGTGCCAGCACTACACTAGCGGGGGCCTACGAGCAGTACTTC. It encodes CASTTLAGAYEQYF.

This chain connects TRBV2 to TRBJ1-6; weak D call: TRBD1 (5 bases). With 6 bases removed from V and 0 bases from J, the gap between germline ends came to 9 bases. The CDR3 runs to 15 residues. Germline-derived CDR1 and CDR2 are SNHLY and FYNNEI. CDR3 region: CASRTESSYNSPLHF. CDR3 sequence (DNA): TGTGCCAGCAGGACAGAGAGCTCCTATAATTCACCCCTCCACTTT.

The chain couples TRBV2 to TRBJ1-1, with D possibly TRBD1 on 5 matching bases. With 6 bases removed from V and 3 bases from J, the gap between germline ends came to 5 bases. Germline CDR1 SNHLY, CDR2 FYNNEI. The CDR3 has 11 amino acids. CDR3 nucleotide sequence: TGTGCCAGCAGACAGGACACTGAAGCTTTCTTT. Its translation is CASRQDTEAFF.

The chain carries TRBV7-2 and TRBJ1-4; D may be TRBD1 (6 bases). V was cut by 1 base and J by 8 bases, with 14 bases left in between. Looked up from germline, CDR1 is SGHTA and CDR2 is FQGNSA. This CDR3 region has 15 residues. DNA of the CDR3: TGTGCCAGCAGCTTAGTTAGGGGGGGAGGCGAAAAACTGTTTTTT. It specifies CASSLVRGGGEKLFF.

This chain joins TRBV5-6 and TRBJ1-2; D is possibly TRBD1 (5 bases). Deletions cut 2 bases from V and 4 bases from J, with 15 bases between. The CDR3 has 15 residues. Germline V gene data show CDR1 as SGHDT and CDR2 as YYEEEE. The CDR3 here is CASSFLGTGVYGYTF. CDR3 nucleotides: TGTGCCAGCAGCTTCCTGGGCACAGGCGTCTATGGCTACACCTTC.

This clone occurred once. V usage is TRBV5-3 and J usage is TRBJ1-5; D gene unclear. TRBV5-3 is treated as an ORF (open reading frame) with a function not yet certain. The CDR3 loop spans 16 amino acids. Between the trimmed V and J ends, which lost 5 bases and 4 bases, there was a span of 19 bases. The CDR3 region has the DNA TGTGCCAGAAGACGACGCTTCGTCGGGAGGAATCAGCCCCAGCATTTT. It translates to CARRRRFVGRNQPQHF.

The V and J genes are TRBV18 and TRBJ2-7, with D possibly TRBD1 on 6 matching bases. The CDR3 loop spans 14 amino acids. Germline CDR1 reads KGHSH; CDR2 reads LQKENI. V was cut by 3 bases and J by 2 bases, with 11 bases left in between. DNA of the CDR3: TGTGCCAGCTCACCGGACAGCCAAACCTACGAGCAGTACTTC. This gives the protein CASSPDSQTYEQYF.

V is TRBV14 and J is TRBJ1-4, with TRBD1 as a possible D gene (5 bases). CDR3 length equals 15 residues. Trimming stripped 1 base from V and 10 bases from J, with 16 bases between. Germline assignment: CDR1 SGHDN and CDR2 FVKESK. The CDR3 here is CASSQVGGKKAKLFF. In DNA, the CDR3 is TGTGCCAGCAGCCAAGTGGGGGGTAAGAAGGCAAAACTGTTTTTT.

The CDR3: CASSQGRDNQPQHF. In nucleotides, the CDR3 is TGTGCCAGCAGCCAGGGCAGGGACAACCAGCCCCAGCATTTT. The genes are TRBV5-8 and TRBJ1-5, with D possibly matching TRBD1 (6 bases). The CDR3 runs 14 residues. The ends were cut back, 4 bases at V and 7 bases at J, with 15 bases in the middle. Germline V CDR1 and CDR2: SGHTS, YDEGEE.

The gene calls are TRBV9 and TRBJ2-1; D ambiguous. CDR1 is SGDLS and CDR2 is YYNGEE in the germline V gene. Trimming took 0 bases from V and 6 from J, leaving 13 bases between them. The CDR3 extends over 15 amino acids. This CDR3 is CASSVETAAGNEQFF. As DNA, the CDR3 is TGTGCCAGCAGCGTAGAGACTGCGGCAGGCAATGAGCAGTTCTTC.

The chain uses TRBV19 and TRBJ2-6; D remains unclear. This CDR3 region has 15 residues. Germline CDR1 LNHDA, CDR2 SQIVND (reference sequence). Trimming shortened V by 7 bases and J by 4 bases, and 14 bases separated the two germline ends. CDR3 in amino acids: CASTLWKAGANVLTF. Here the CDR3 DNA reads TGTGCCAGTACCCTATGGAAGGCGGGGGCCAACGTCCTGACTTTC.

The chain carries TRBV6-4 and TRBJ1-4, with D unclear. The V gene lost 2 bases and the J gene lost 7 bases, with 8 bases spanning the gap. This CDR3 has 13 amino acids. The V gene's germline CDR1 is MRHNA and CDR2 SNTAGT. The CDR3 spells CASSDSPGEKLFF. The CDR3 DNA reads as TGTGCCAGCAGTGACAGTCCGGGTGAAAAACTGTTTTTT.

The chain has TRBV7-3 and TRBJ2-2; 9 bases agree with TRBD2. Germline-derived CDR1 and CDR2 are SGHTA and FQGTGA. The CDR3 sequence is 16 residues long. V dropped 5 bases and J dropped 4; count of bases not matched to a gene: 8. This chain's CDR3 is CASSPVAGGSTGELFF. CDR3 DNA sequence: TGTGCCAGCAGCCCCGTCGCGGGAGGGAGCACCGGGGAGCTGTTTTTT.

CDR3 nucleotides: TGTGCCACCAGTGACATATCGGGGTATGGCTACACCTTC. It translates to CATSDISGYGYTF. The chain couples TRBV24-1 to TRBJ1-2; no reliable D call. Deletions cut 4 bases from V and 5 bases from J, with 10 bases between. Germline CDR1 and CDR2: KGHDR and SFDVKD. The CDR3 runs to 13 residues.